The T cell receptor (beta chain) described here comes from a study of T cells in tuberculosis (dated by TCRdb to 2016 to 2019). Background on the whole study: To characterize T cells specific for the mycobacterial lipid antigen glucose monomycolate (GMM), the study used CD1B tetramers together with high-throughput TCR immunosequencing. PBMC from patients with active tuberculosis were archived either before the start of standard anti-tuberculosis treatment or within 7 days of starting that treatment. IGRA-negative adolescents, IGRA-positive adolescents with latent tuberculosis and adults with active tuberculosis, approximately nine per group, were compared in a South African clinical cohort.

The investigation overall reported the following: Compared with IGRA-negative controls, TCR-alpha repertoires from active tuberculosis had smaller mean NN-distances to GMM-specific TCRs, which suggests that these TCRs underwent clonal expansion. An accuracy of under 90% (AUROC 0.85 to 0.95) was reached by a classifier using the diverse GMM-specific repertoire, compared with about 70% accuracy when GEM motif frequencies were used. Clinical samples were selected based on which cryopreserved specimens were available, and the active tuberculosis cases were adults whereas the controls were adolescents. The smaller NN-distances were partly driven by shorter CDR3-alpha lengths in active tuberculosis patients, and the difference for TCR-beta did not reach statistical significance.

The CDR3 starts with the cysteine, ends with the phenylalanine, and has 13 residues. Only the CDR3 region is kept as DNA, spanning 39 bases read in frame from base 1. The germline V gene yields SGHAT for CDR1 and FQNNGV for CDR2. V is clipped by 0 bases and J by 12 bases, and the sequence between their germline boundaries is 12 bases long. In the case of this clone: The antigen it recognizes is unknown. Qualities for individual bases were not recorded, and no much larger clone is one base off.

In the paper's terms, the time point label means: new active TB diagnosis, blood taken before or within 7 days of starting treatment. The patients with active tuberculosis were newly diagnosed, HIV-seronegative South African adults aged 18 years or older. Confirmation of active tuberculosis was based on positive sputum smear microscopy and/or a positive M. tuberculosis culture. Immunosequencing was performed on unsorted cryopreserved PBMC and covered 100,000 or so T cells per clinical donor on average. The immunoSEQ multiplex PCR assay was used to generate TCR libraries, with TCR-beta and/or TCR-alpha/delta assays applied to each sample. Amplified TCR libraries were sequenced on the Illumina high-throughput platform. For the original study's pipeline: Clustering and dimensionality reduction relied on pairwise TCRdist distances among GMM-specific receptors from T cells that were either sorted ex vivo or expanded in vitro. Each clinical repertoire was assigned a mean NN-distance score, defined as the average TCRdist to the nearest 10% of tetramer-positive reference sequences. GEM TCR motif frequency was calculated as the fraction of unique TCRs that matched known GEM sequences in V/J usage and CDR3 length. Linear discriminant analysis with leave-one-out cross-validation, implemented in scikit-learn, was used to classify active tuberculosis. TCRdb limited this immuneACCESS table to in-frame rearrangements with V and J called. A share of clones is missing; checked studies link under half to unresolved V genes, and the rest is unexplained. V and J calls and clone size come straight from that table; D and trimming were deduced from the DNA. The sample table contains about 30,000 clones; only one count was recorded for around 93% of them. The ten largest clones take up about 2.4% of the sample.

The TCR originated in an adult with tuberculosis. The V and J segments used are TRBV11-2 and TRBJ1-5; the D gene assignment is ambiguous. The sequenced sample was PBMCs, obtained at tuberculosis diagnosis. DNA sequence: TGTGCCAGCAGCTTAGATAGTTGGTCGAACCAGCATTTT. Its translation reads: CASSLDSWSNQHF.